This entry lists 27 T cell receptor beta chains sequenced from one sample in a study of cytomegalovirus exposure and HLA in healthy donors. This PCR relied on a set of 60 Vbeta primers and 13 Jbeta primers. The data were produced by immunoSEQ multiplex PCR, yet TCRdb's version contains in-frame clones alone and is incomplete. This table has more than 85,000 clones, more than 60% appearing once. The sequenced sample was PBMCs. These receptors originate from a woman between 35 and 50 years old in good health and CMV-seropositive.

This rearrangement joins TRBV7-2 to TRBJ2-3; tentative D call: TRBD2 (6 bases). CDR1 is SGHTA and CDR2 is FQGNSA in the germline V gene. The V end was cut by 3 bases, the J end by 5 bases, with 12 bases between. The CDR3 runs 14 residues. In DNA, the CDR3 is TGTGCCAGCAGCTTGAGGGCGGGGCAAGATACGCAGTATTTT. This sequence encodes CASSLRAGQDTQYF.

The CDR3: CASSSPASGRYNEQFF. For the CDR3, the DNA is TGTGCCAGCAGTTCGCCCGCTAGCGGGAGGTACAATGAGCAGTTCTTC. The gene calls are TRBV28 and TRBJ2-1; 11 positions agree with TRBD2. The germline CDR1 and CDR2 sequences are MDHEN and SYDVKM. Trimming at V came to 4 bases and at J to 4 bases, leaving 6 bases not matched to a gene. This CDR3 has 16 amino acids. Supplemented by reference TRBV28 and TRBJ2-1, the full variable domain reads DVKVTQSSRYLVKRTGEKVFLECVQDMDHENMFWYRQDPGLGLRLIYFSYDVKMKEKGDIPEGYSVSREKKERFSLILESASTNQTSMYLCASSSPASGRYNEQFFGPGTRLTVL.

The gene calls are TRBV6-6 and TRBJ1-6; 9 bases align to TRBD1. V lost 6 bases to trimming and J lost 14 bases; unmatched junction nucleotides: 17. The CDR3 is 16 amino acids. CDR1 MNHNY and CDR2 SVGAGI come from the germline V gene (reference sequence). The CDR3 coding sequence is TGTGCCAGCAGGGGGGCAGGGGACAGGGCACTTAACACCCTCCACTTT. It is translated as CASRGAGDRALNTLHF.

The V gene is TRBV5-6, the J gene TRBJ1-2, with TRBD1 identical over 8 bases. Trimming took 4 bases from V and 3 from J; bases not matched to a gene: 8. This CDR3 region has 15 residues. Per the germline V gene, CDR1 is SGHDT and CDR2 is YYEEEE. The chain's CDR3 is CASSPRTGTDYGYTF. The CDR3 DNA sequence: TGTGCCAGCAGCCCCCGGACAGGGACGGACTATGGCTACACCTTC.

This clone showed up just a few times. The J gene is TRBJ1-5, the V gene TRBV28; TRBD1 might be the D (6 bases). V was pared by 6 bases and J by 7 bases, with 19 bases between. CDR1 MDHEN and CDR2 SYDVKM come from the germline V gene. The CDR3 runs to 15 residues. CDR3 sequence: CASSLTGWGHQPQHF. The CDR3 nucleotides are TGTGCCAGCAGCCTAACAGGGTGGGGGCACCAGCCCCAGCATTTT.

The chain joins TRBV28 to TRBJ2-3; the D is unclear. The germline V gene has CDR1 MDHEN and CDR2 SYDVKM. The CDR3 consists of 14 residues. V lost 3 bases and J 2 bases, leaving 9 bases between the germline ends. CDR3 protein: CASSFSSATDTQYF. CDR3 bases: TGTGCCAGCAGTTTTAGCTCCGCCACAGATACGCAGTATTTT.

CDR3 loop: CASSAQGAATNEKLFF. CDR3 bases: TGTGCCAGCAGCGCACAGGGGGCTGCAACTAATGAAAAACTGTTTTTT. The chain has TRBV7-9 and TRBJ1-4; 9 positions match TRBD1. The germline V gene encodes CDR1 SEHNR and CDR2 FQNEAQ (reference sequence). This CDR3 region has 16 residues. Unmatched junction bases numbered 4, after V lost 5 bases and J lost 0 bases.

This clone was seen a few times. V and J are TRBV18 and TRBJ2-2; TRBD2 matches at 7 bases. The V gene end was trimmed by 1 base and the J gene end by 4 bases; junction bases not matched to a gene: 0. In germline, CDR1 is KGHSH, CDR2 LQKENI. This CDR3 is 14 amino acids long. CDR3 loop: CASSPQRGTGELFF. DNA of the CDR3: TGTGCCAGCTCACCACAGCGGGGCACCGGGGAGCTGTTTTTT.

The chain is built from TRBV28 and TRBJ1-2; 7 bases are shared with TRBD1. CDR3 size: 18 residues. Unmatched junction bases numbered 22, after V lost 3 bases and J lost 9 bases. Germline V gene lookup returns CDR1 MDHEN and CDR2 SYDVKM. The chain's CDR3 is CASSLTIGFSKGGQRYTF. CDR3 bases: TGTGCCAGCAGTTTGACTATCGGATTTTCTAAGGGGGGACAGCGCTACACCTTC.

This sequence joins TRBV11-2 and TRBJ1-4; 7 nucleotides line up with TRBD1. This CDR3 spans 15 amino acids. V dropped 1 base and J dropped 3; count of bases not matched to a gene: 2. In germline, CDR1 is SGHAT, CDR2 FQNNGV. The DNA for the CDR3 is TGTGCCAGCAGCTTAGCCGGGACAGCTAATGAAAAACTGTTTTTT. Amino acids: CASSLAGTANEKLFF.

V and J are TRBV7-9 and TRBJ1-2; 8 nucleotides align to TRBD1. The CDR3 extends over 14 amino acids. V was clipped by 4 bases and J by 5 bases; unmatched bases: 6. Germline loops: CDR1 SEHNR, CDR2 FQNEAQ (reference sequence). DNA for the CDR3: TGTGCCAGCAGCTCGGGACAGGTGGGATATGGCTACACCTTC. Amino acids: CASSSGQVGYGYTF.

The chain is built from TRBV18 and TRBJ2-7; D remains unclear. The CDR3 totals 13 residues. V was clipped by 3 bases and J by 0 bases, with 6 bases between them. Germline CDR1 and CDR2: KGHSH and LQKENI. This chain's CDR3 is CASSPASSYEQYF. The CDR3 DNA reads TGTGCCAGCTCACCGGCTAGCTCCTACGAGCAGTACTTC.

The V gene is TRBV28, the J gene TRBJ2-1; 8 positions agree with TRBD2. V gave up 3 bases and J gave up 4 bases; unmatched junction bases: 5. The germline V gene encodes CDR1 MDHEN and CDR2 SYDVKM. CDR3 length: 15 residues. DNA of the CDR3: TGTGCCAGCAGTTTTCGGGGGGGAAGTTACAATGAGCAGTTCTTC. This encodes CASSFRGGSYNEQFF.

The genes are TRBV6-6 and TRBJ2-7, with TRBD1 matching over 8 bases. This CDR3 region has 14 residues. Germline values: CDR1 MNHNY, CDR2 SVGAGI (reference sequence). With 0 bases clipped from V and 5 bases from J, the junction kept 3 bases outside the gene matches. CDR3 DNA: TGTGCCAGCAGTTACTCGGACAGGGTCCACGAGCAGTACTTC. Its translation is CASSYSDRVHEQYF.

The rearrangement links TRBV10-1 to TRBJ2-2; 9 bases agree with TRBD1. The CDR3 consists of 17 residues. The V gene end was trimmed by 4 bases and the J gene end by 4 bases; junction bases not matched to a gene: 10. The germline gives CDR1 WNHNN, CDR2 SYGVQD (reference sequence). The CDR3 region has the DNA TGCGCCAGCAGTGTGTTCCAACAGGGGGCCAGCACCGGGGAGCTGTTTTTT. Its translation: CASSVFQQGASTGELFF.

The CDR3, as DNA: TGTGCCACCACCTTCAGGTCCCAGGGCGTTGGCTACACCTTC. This translates into CATTFRSQGVGYTF. V gene TRBV15 combines with J gene TRBJ1-2; tentative D call: TRBD1 (5 bases). This CDR3 is 14 amino acids long. Germline CDR1 reads LNHNV; CDR2 reads YYDKDF (reference sequence). Trimming took off 7 bases at V and 7 bases at J, with 19 bases between the two ends.

CDR3 in DNA: TGTGCCAGCAGTTTCGACAGCTATGGCTACACCTTC. This encodes CASSFDSYGYTF. The genes are TRBV6-5 and TRBJ1-2; a weak D match, TRBD1 (5 bases). The V end lost 4 bases, the J end lost 4 bases, and 7 bases lay between the germline ends. Germline V gene sequence: CDR1 MNHEY, CDR2 SVGAGI. CDR3 length: 12 amino acids.

V gene TRBV7-9 combines with J gene TRBJ2-5; D is undetermined. V was cut by 2 bases and J by 2 bases, with 18 bases left in between. The CDR3 consists of 17 residues. Germline CDR1 SEHNR, CDR2 FQNEAQ (reference sequence). The CDR3 loop reads CASSLKVLQTLQETQYF. In nucleotides, the CDR3 is TGTGCCAGCAGCTTAAAGGTCTTACAGACCTTACAAGAGACCCAGTACTTC.

The chain employs TRBV7-9 and TRBJ2-5, with D perhaps TRBD1 (5 bases). Germline V CDR1 and CDR2: SEHNR, FQNEAQ (reference sequence). The germline V and J ends were trimmed by 2 bases and 4 bases, with 11 bases remaining between them. The CDR3 spans 14 residues. The CDR3: CASSLWQGGETQYF. The CDR3 nucleotides are TGTGCCAGCAGCTTATGGCAGGGTGGAGAGACCCAGTACTTC.

The CDR3 protein is CASSLPPRVSYIQYF. The CDR3 nucleotides read TGTGCCAGCAGTTTACCACCCAGGGTTAGTTACATTCAGTACTTC. The J gene is TRBJ2-4, the V gene TRBV28; weak D call: TRBD1 (5 bases). This CDR3 region has 15 residues. Trimming left V 2 bases short and J 8 bases short, with 16 bases between. Germline V lookup: CDR1 MDHEN, CDR2 SYDVKM.

The chain is built from TRBV28 and TRBJ2-3, with TRBD1 as a possible D gene (5 bases). Per germline, CDR1 MDHEN and CDR2 SYDVKM. The CDR3 is 14 residues long. V was pared by 6 bases and J by 3 bases, with 13 bases between. Here the CDR3 reads CASSLPQGTDTQYF. CDR3 nucleotide sequence: TGTGCCAGCAGCCTGCCCCAGGGAACAGATACGCAGTATTTT. The full variable domain, in which reference TRBV28 and TRBJ2-3 provide the parts outside the CDR3, is DVKVTQSSRYLVKRTGEKVFLECVQDMDHENMFWYRQDPGLGLRLIYFSYDVKMKEKGDIPEGYSVSREKKERFSLILESASTNQTSMYLCASSLPQGTDTQYFGPGTRLTVL.

The V gene is TRBV5-4, the J gene TRBJ2-3; tentatively, D is TRBD1 (5 bases). CDR3 size: 12 residues. V lost 3 bases and J lost 5, with 7 bases in between. Germline loops: CDR1 SGHNT, CDR2 YYREEE (reference sequence). The CDR3 nucleotides read TGTGCCAGCAGCTCTAGGGGAGATACGCAGTATTTT. This sequence encodes CASSSRGDTQYF.

The rearrangement links TRBV6-6 to TRBJ2-1; TRBD2 is a possible D gene (5 bases). V was clipped by 4 bases and J by 9 bases, with 7 bases between them. The CDR3 covers 11 residues. Germline V gene sequence: CDR1 MNHNY, CDR2 SVGAGI (reference sequence). CDR3 amino acids: CASSSGGEQFF. The CDR3 nucleotides are TGTGCCAGCAGTTCCGGAGGTGAGCAGTTCTTC.

The V and J genes are TRBV4-2 and TRBJ1-5; D may be TRBD1 (6 bases). Per germline, CDR1 LGHNA and CDR2 YNFKEQ. This CDR3 is built from 16 residues. Trimming cost V 2 bases and J 4 bases, with 15 bases left between them. The DNA of the CDR3 is TGTGCCAGCAGCCAATCCCCAGGGGTTGGGAATCAGCCCCAGCATTTT. Translation gives CASSQSPGVGNQPQHF.

The chain combines TRBV6-5 with TRBJ2-7, with D possibly TRBD2 on 5 matching bases. Trimming shortened V by 6 bases and J by 4 bases, and 13 bases separated the two germline ends. CDR1 is MNHEY, CDR2 SVGAGI, per germline. The CDR3 contains 13 residues. CDR3 bases: TGTGCCAGCAGCCGCGACTGGACTTACGAGCAGTACTTC. Encoded protein: CASSRDWTYEQYF.

This chain uses TRBV19 with TRBJ1-4; D gene unclear. This CDR3 has 12 residues. V lost 10 bases to trimming and J lost 8 bases, with 14 bases between them. Germline lookup yields CDR1 LNHDA and CDR2 SQIVND (reference sequence). In nucleotides, the CDR3 is TGTGCCACCCGTAACGCAGGAGAAAAACTGTTTTTT. Translated: CATRNAGEKLFF.

V gene TRBV11-2 combines with J gene TRBJ1-4, with TRBD1 as a possible D gene (5 bases). This CDR3 is built from 13 residues. Germline V CDR1 and CDR2: SGHAT, FQNNGV. Trimming pared 1 base from V and 10 bases from J, leaving 10 bases between. CDR3 coding DNA: TGTGCCAGCAGCTTAGTCCAGGGAGGAAAACTGTTTTTT. This sequence encodes CASSLVQGGKLFF. Full variable domain (rest looked up from reference TRBV11-2 and TRBJ1-4): EAGVAQSPRYKIIEKRQSVAFWCNPISGHATLYWYQQILGQGPKLLIQFQNNGVVDDSQLPKDRFSAERLKGVDSTLKIQPAKLEDSAVYLCASSLVQGGKLFFGSGTQLSVL.